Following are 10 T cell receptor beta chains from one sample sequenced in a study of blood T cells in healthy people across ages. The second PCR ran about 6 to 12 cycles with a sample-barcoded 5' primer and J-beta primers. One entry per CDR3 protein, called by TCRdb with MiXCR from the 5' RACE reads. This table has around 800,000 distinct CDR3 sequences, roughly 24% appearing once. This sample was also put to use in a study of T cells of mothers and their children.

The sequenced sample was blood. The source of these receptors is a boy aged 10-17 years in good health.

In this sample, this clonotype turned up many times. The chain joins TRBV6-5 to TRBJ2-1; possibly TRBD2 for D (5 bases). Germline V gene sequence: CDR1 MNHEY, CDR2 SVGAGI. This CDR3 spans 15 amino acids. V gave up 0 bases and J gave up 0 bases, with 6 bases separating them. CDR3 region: CASSYSGSSYNEQFF. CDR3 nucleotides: TGTGCCAGCAGTTACTCGGGGAGCTCCTACAATGAGCAGTTCTTC.

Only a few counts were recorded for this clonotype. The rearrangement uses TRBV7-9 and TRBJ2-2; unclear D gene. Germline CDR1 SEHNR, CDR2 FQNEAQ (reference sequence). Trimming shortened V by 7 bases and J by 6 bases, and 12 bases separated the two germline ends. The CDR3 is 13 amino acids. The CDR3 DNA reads TGTGCCAGCAACATCAATTTGGCCGGGGAGCTGTTTTTT. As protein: CASNINLAGELFF.

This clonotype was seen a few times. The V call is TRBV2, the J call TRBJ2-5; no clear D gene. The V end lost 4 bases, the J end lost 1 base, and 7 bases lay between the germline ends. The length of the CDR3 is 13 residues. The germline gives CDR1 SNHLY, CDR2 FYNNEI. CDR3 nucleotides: TGTGCCAGCAGTGGGAGTTTCCAAGAGACCCAGTACTTC. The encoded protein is CASSGSFQETQYF.

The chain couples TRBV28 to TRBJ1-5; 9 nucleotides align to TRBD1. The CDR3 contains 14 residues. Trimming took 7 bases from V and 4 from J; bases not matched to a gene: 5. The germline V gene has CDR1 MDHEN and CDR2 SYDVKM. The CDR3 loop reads CASTGQGWNQPQHF. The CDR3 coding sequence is TGTGCCAGCACCGGACAGGGGTGGAATCAGCCCCAGCATTTT. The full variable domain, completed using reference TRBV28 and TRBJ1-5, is DVKVTQSSRYLVKRTGEKVFLECVQDMDHENMFWYRQDPGLGLRLIYFSYDVKMKEKGDIPEGYSVSREKKERFSLILESASTNQTSMYLCASTGQGWNQPQHFGDGTRLSIL.

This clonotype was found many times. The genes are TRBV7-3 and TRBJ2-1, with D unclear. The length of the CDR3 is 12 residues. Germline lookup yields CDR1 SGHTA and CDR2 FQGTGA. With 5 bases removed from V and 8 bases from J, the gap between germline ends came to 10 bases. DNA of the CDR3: TGTGCCAGCAGCCCCCCTTCGGATGAGCAGTTCTTC. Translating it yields CASSPPSDEQFF. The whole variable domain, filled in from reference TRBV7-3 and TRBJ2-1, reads GAGVSQTPSNKVTEKGKYVELRCDPISGHTALYWYRQSLGQGPEFLIYFQGTGAADDSGLPNDRFFAVRPEGSVSTLKIQRTERGDSAVYLCASSPPSDEQFFGPGTRLTVL.

The CDR3 region is CASSYPPGGMIGEQYF. The CDR3 nucleotides are TGTGCCAGCAGTTACCCCCCCGGGGGGATGATTGGCGAGCAGTACTTC. V gene TRBV6-2 or TRBV6-3 combines with J gene TRBJ2-5; 7 bases map to TRBD2. The closer fit of TRBJ2-7 to the DNA end suggests the J call may be wrong. Looked up from germline, CDR1 is MNHEY and CDR2 is SVGEGT. The CDR3 runs to 16 residues.

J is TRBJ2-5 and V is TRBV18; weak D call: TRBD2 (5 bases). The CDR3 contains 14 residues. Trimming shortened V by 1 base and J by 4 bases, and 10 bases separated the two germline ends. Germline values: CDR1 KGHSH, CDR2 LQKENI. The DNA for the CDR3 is TGTGCCAGCTCACCACAGTCTAGCAGAGAGACCCAGTACTTC. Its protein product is CASSPQSSRETQYF.

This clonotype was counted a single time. DNA of the CDR3: TGTGCCAGCAGCCCTCCAGGTTCCGGGGAAGAGGCTGGCTACACCTTC. It specifies CASSPPGSGEEAGYTF. The chain joins TRBV3-1 to TRBJ1-2; no clear D. The length of the CDR3 is 16 residues. CDR1 LGHDT and CDR2 YNNKEL come from the germline V gene (reference sequence). V was shortened by 4 bases and J by 7 bases, with 22 bases between the two germline ends.

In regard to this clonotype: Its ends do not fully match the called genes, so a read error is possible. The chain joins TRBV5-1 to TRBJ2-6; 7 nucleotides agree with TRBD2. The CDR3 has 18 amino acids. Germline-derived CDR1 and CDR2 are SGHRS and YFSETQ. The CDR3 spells CASSLAGRGSTGANVLTF. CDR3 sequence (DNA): TGTGCCAGCAGCTTGGCGGGTCGCGGGAGCACAGGGGCCAACGTCCTGACTTTC. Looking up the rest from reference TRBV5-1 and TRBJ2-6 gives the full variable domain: KAGVTQTPRYLIKTRGQQVTLSCSPISGHRSVSWYQQTPGQGLQFLFEYFSETQRNKGNFPGRFSGRQFSNSRSEMNVSTLELGDSALYLCASSLAGRGSTGANVLTFGAGSRLTVL.

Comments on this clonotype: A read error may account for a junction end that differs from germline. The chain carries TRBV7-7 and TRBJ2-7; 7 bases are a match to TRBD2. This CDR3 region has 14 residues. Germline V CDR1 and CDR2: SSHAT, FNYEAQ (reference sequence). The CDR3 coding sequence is TGTGCTAGCAGCCTCGGGACTATACCCTACGAGCAGTACTTC. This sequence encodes CASSLGTIPYEQYF.